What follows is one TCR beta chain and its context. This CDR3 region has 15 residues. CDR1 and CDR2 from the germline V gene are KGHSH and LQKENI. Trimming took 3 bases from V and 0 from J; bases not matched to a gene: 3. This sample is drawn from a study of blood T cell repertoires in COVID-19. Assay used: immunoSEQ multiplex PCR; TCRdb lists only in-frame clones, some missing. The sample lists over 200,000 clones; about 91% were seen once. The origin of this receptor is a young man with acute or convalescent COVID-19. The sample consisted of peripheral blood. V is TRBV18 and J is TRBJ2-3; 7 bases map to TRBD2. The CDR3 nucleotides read TGTGCCAGCTCACCGCCCGGGGGGAGCACAGATACGCAGTATTTT. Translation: CASSPPGGSTDTQYF.